This T cell receptor beta chain stems from a study of cytotoxic CD8 clonotypes in ibrutinib-treated CLL. Clones were sequenced by immunoSEQ multiplex PCR, and TCRdb holds only the in-frame ones, with some missing. The data contain hundreds of thousands of clones, roughly 70% of them singletons. This receptor was identified in a human donor with chronic lymphocytic leukemia. Sample: PBMCs, taken after 24 months of ibrutinib treatment.

CDR3 protein: CASSLAPSGAYNEQFF. CDR3 coding DNA: TGCGCCAGCAGCTTGGCCCCTAGCGGGGCATACAATGAGCAGTTCTTC. The chain carries TRBV5-1 and TRBJ2-1; 9 bases map to TRBD2. This CDR3 has 16 amino acids. The germline gives CDR1 SGHRS, CDR2 YFSETQ. With V trimmed by 0 bases and J by 4 bases, 5 bases remained unmatched. Full variable domain (outside the CDR3, taken from reference TRBV5-1 and TRBJ2-1): KAGVTQTPRYLIKTRGQQVTLSCSPISGHRSVSWYQQTPGQGLQFLFEYFSETQRNKGNFPGRFSGRQFSNSRSEMNVSTLELGDSALYLCASSLAPSGAYNEQFFGPGTRLTVL.